Listed below are T cell receptor beta chains from one sample, sequenced in a study of T cell repertoires in cytomegalovirus infection. From the reads, TCRdb called clonotypes with MiXCR, one entry per CDR3 protein. This table has 200,000 to 300,000 distinct CDR3 sequences, roughly 13% appearing once. The source material was PBMCs. The receptors were gathered from a human donor in good health (CMV status not recorded). Some clones in this sample may be carry-over from other donors' samples. The CDR3 runs from the conserved cysteine through the conserved F or W. The order of the fields is V gene, D gene, J gene, clone size, CDR3 protein, CDR3 DNA. D genes are given only for firm matches. Not all rows give a size; the values are once, few, many and, for expanded clones, a class.

V gene: TRBV29-1
D gene: TRBD1
J gene: TRBJ1-1
clone size: few
CDR3 protein: CSAGQGGDTEAFF
CDR3 DNA: TGCAGCGCCGGACAGGGGGGGGACACTGAAGCTTTCTTT

V gene: TRBV14
D gene: .
J gene: TRBJ1-5
clone size: few
CDR3 protein: CASSQQGRYQPQHF
CDR3 DNA: TGTGCCAGCAGCCAACAGGGACGTTATCAGCCCCAGCATTTT

V gene: TRBV2
D gene: .
J gene: TRBJ1-1
clone size: many
CDR3 protein: CASGAEANTEAFF
CDR3 DNA: TGTGCCAGCGGTGCGGAGGCGAACACTGAAGCTTTCTTT

V gene: TRBV7-3
D gene: TRBD2
J gene: TRBJ2-5
clone size: few
CDR3 protein: CASSFRVAGSQETQYF
CDR3 DNA: TGTGCCAGCAGCTTCCGGGTAGCGGGTTCCCAAGAGACCCAGTACTTC

V gene: TRBV4-3
D gene: .
J gene: TRBJ2-2
clone size: many
CDR3 protein: CASSHVDRELFF
CDR3 DNA: TGCGCCAGCAGCCACGTAGACCGGGAGCTGTTTTTT

V gene: TRBV6-2/TRBV6-3
D gene: .
J gene: TRBJ2-2
clone size: few
CDR3 protein: CASSYPNTGELFF
CDR3 DNA: TGTGCCAGCAGTTACCCCAACACCGGGGAGCTGTTTTTT

V gene: TRBV18
D gene: TRBD1
J gene: TRBJ1-1
clone size: .
CDR3 protein: CASSPLGQANTEAFF
CDR3 DNA: TGTGCCAGCTCACCACTGGGACAGGCGAACACTGAAGCTTTCTTT

V gene: TRBV19
D gene: TRBD2
J gene: TRBJ2-1
clone size: .
CDR3 protein: CASSMPLPSGRTSSYNEQFF
CDR3 DNA: TGTGCCAGTAGTATGCCCCTCCCTAGCGGGAGGACGAGCTCCTACAATGAGCAGTTCTTC

V gene: TRBV7-3
D gene: .
J gene: TRBJ2-1
clone size: .
CDR3 protein: CASSPRRAAANEQFF
CDR3 DNA: TGTGCCAGCAGCCCGCGCCGGGCCGCGGCCAATGAGCAGTTCTTC

V gene: TRBV7-9
D gene: .
J gene: TRBJ2-2
clone size: few
CDR3 protein: CATQAVRDTGELFF
CDR3 DNA: TGTGCCACTCAAGCAGTAAGGGACACCGGGGAGCTGTTTTTT

V gene: TRBV29-1
D gene: .
J gene: TRBJ2-1
clone size: .
CDR3 protein: CSVEEGTSSSYNEQFF
CDR3 DNA: TGCAGCGTTGAAGAGGGGACCTCAAGCTCCTACAATGAGCAGTTCTTC

V gene: TRBV4-1
D gene: .
J gene: TRBJ2-5
clone size: .
CDR3 protein: CASSQERAGRETQYF
CDR3 DNA: TGCGCCAGCAGCCAAGAGAGGGCAGGGCGAGAGACCCAGTACTTC

V gene: TRBV12-3/TRBV12-4
D gene: TRBD1
J gene: TRBJ1-2
clone size: many
CDR3 protein: CASSLALGGGGGYGYTF
CDR3 DNA: TGTGCCAGCAGTTTAGCGCTCGGGGGAGGGGGCGGATATGGCTACACCTTC

V gene: TRBV29-1
D gene: .
J gene: TRBJ2-1
clone size: few
CDR3 protein: CSVELADYNEQFF
CDR3 DNA: TGCAGCGTAGAACTAGCCGATTACAATGAGCAGTTCTTC

V gene: TRBV19
D gene: .
J gene: TRBJ2-1
clone size: .
CDR3 protein: CASSIQASSYNEQFF
CDR3 DNA: TGTGCCAGTAGTATACAAGCCAGCTCCTACAATGAGCAGTTCTTC

V gene: TRBV12-3/TRBV12-4
D gene: .
J gene: TRBJ1-1
clone size: many
CDR3 protein: CASSLRRRENTEAFF
CDR3 DNA: TGTGCCAGCAGTTTAAGGAGGCGGGAGAACACTGAAGCTTTCTTT

V gene: TRBV7-2
D gene: TRBD2
J gene: TRBJ2-2
clone size: .
CDR3 protein: CASSPRTSGRTGELFF
CDR3 DNA: TGTGCCAGCAGCCCCCGGACTAGCGGGCGGACCGGGGAGCTGTTTTTT

V gene: TRBV6-2/TRBV6-3
D gene: .
J gene: TRBJ2-1
clone size: many
CDR3 protein: CASSRNGAHNEQFF
CDR3 DNA: TGTGCCAGCAGCCGAAATGGGGCCCACAATGAGCAGTTCTTC

V gene: TRBV29-1
D gene: TRBD1
J gene: TRBJ1-1
clone size: few
CDR3 protein: CSVGVGGREAFF
CDR3 DNA: TGCAGCGTTGGGGTAGGGGGCCGTGAAGCTTTCTTT

V gene: TRBV9
D gene: .
J gene: TRBJ2-1
clone size: few
CDR3 protein: CASSGGTAPYNEQFF
CDR3 DNA: TGTGCCAGCAGCGGCGGGACTGCTCCCTACAATGAGCAGTTCTTC

V gene: TRBV29-1
D gene: .
J gene: TRBJ1-1
clone size: .
CDR3 protein: CSVRGGVNTEAFF
CDR3 DNA: TGCAGCGTCCGAGGGGGAGTGAACACTGAAGCTTTCTTT

V gene: TRBV7-6
D gene: .
J gene: TRBJ1-2
clone size: .
CDR3 protein: CASSFWAYYGYTF
CDR3 DNA: TGTGCCAGCAGCTTTTGGGCCTACTATGGCTACACCTTC

V gene: TRBV7-9
D gene: TRBD1
J gene: TRBJ1-2
clone size: many
CDR3 protein: CASSFGTEPYGYTF
CDR3 DNA: TGTGCCAGCAGCTTTGGGACAGAACCCTATGGCTACACCTTC

V gene: TRBV4-2
D gene: TRBD1
J gene: TRBJ1-2
clone size: few
CDR3 protein: CASSPGQGHYGYTF
CDR3 DNA: TGTGCCAGCAGCCCCGGACAGGGACACTATGGCTACACCTTC

V gene: TRBV6-2/TRBV6-3
D gene: .
J gene: TRBJ1-5
clone size: few
CDR3 protein: CASSQDSLYQPQHF
CDR3 DNA: TGTGCCAGCAGTCAAGACAGCCTCTATCAGCCCCAGCATTTT

V gene: TRBV20-1
D gene: TRBD2
J gene: TRBJ2-1
clone size: few
CDR3 protein: CSARDMAGGREQFF
CDR3 DNA: TGCAGTGCTAGAGATATGGCGGGGGGGCGTGAGCAGTTCTTC

V gene: TRBV29-1
D gene: .
J gene: TRBJ2-1
clone size: .
CDR3 protein: CSVELVSSYNEQFF
CDR3 DNA: TGCAGCGTTGAACTGGTTAGCTCCTACAATGAGCAGTTCTTC

V gene: TRBV7-2
D gene: .
J gene: TRBJ1-2
clone size: many
CDR3 protein: CASSRQAGYGYTF
CDR3 DNA: TGTGCCAGCAGCCGACAGGCTGGCTATGGCTACACCTTC

V gene: TRBV7-2
D gene: .
J gene: TRBJ2-2
clone size: many
CDR3 protein: CASSAREIGELFF
CDR3 DNA: TGTGCCAGCAGCGCTCGGGAGATCGGGGAGCTGTTTTTT

V gene: TRBV6-1
D gene: .
J gene: TRBJ2-1
clone size: many
CDR3 protein: CASSADQTSRNNEQFF
CDR3 DNA: TGTGCCAGCAGTGCCGATCAGACTAGTCGTAACAATGAGCAGTTCTTC

V gene: TRBV6-6
D gene: TRBD1
J gene: TRBJ1-1
clone size: .
CDR3 protein: CASSLKGTGTEAFF
CDR3 DNA: TGTGCCAGCAGTTTGAAAGGGACAGGCACTGAAGCTTTCTTT

V gene: TRBV29-1
D gene: .
J gene: TRBJ2-5
clone size: many
CDR3 protein: CSVEIGSTQYF
CDR3 DNA: TGCAGCGTTGAAATCGGTAGCACCCAGTACTTC

V gene: TRBV7-9
D gene: .
J gene: TRBJ2-1
clone size: .
CDR3 protein: CASSQIYEQFF
CDR3 DNA: TGTGCCAGCAGCCAGATTTATGAGCAGTTCTTC

V gene: TRBV7-2
D gene: .
J gene: TRBJ1-3
clone size: many
CDR3 protein: CASSSVRGFGNTIYF
CDR3 DNA: TGTGCCAGCAGCTCCGTCCGGGGCTTTGGAAACACCATATATTTT

V gene: TRBV18
D gene: .
J gene: TRBJ1-1
clone size: many
CDR3 protein: CASSSLTGDTEAFF
CDR3 DNA: TGTGCCAGCTCATCCCTGACGGGAGACACTGAAGCTTTCTTT

V gene: TRBV7-2
D gene: TRBD2
J gene: TRBJ2-3
clone size: many
CDR3 protein: CASSSRWTSGLADTQYF
CDR3 DNA: TGTGCCAGCAGCTCTCGATGGACTAGCGGGTTGGCGGATACGCAGTATTTT

V gene: TRBV5-8
D gene: TRBD1
J gene: TRBJ1-5
clone size: few
CDR3 protein: CASSLGQGAGQPQHF
CDR3 DNA: TGTGCCAGCAGCTTGGGGCAGGGGGCAGGTCAGCCCCAGCATTTT

V gene: TRBV27
D gene: .
J gene: TRBJ2-3
clone size: many
CDR3 protein: CASSGFQGYGTDTQYF
CDR3 DNA: TGTGCCAGCAGCGGATTCCAGGGTTACGGCACAGATACGCAGTATTTT

V gene: TRBV7-9
D gene: TRBD1
J gene: TRBJ1-2
clone size: many
CDR3 protein: CASSPGQRYGYTF
CDR3 DNA: TGTGCCAGCAGCCCGGGACAGCGGTATGGCTACACCTTC

V gene: TRBV27
D gene: TRBD2
J gene: TRBJ2-4
clone size: many
CDR3 protein: CASSWGGVAKNIQYF
CDR3 DNA: TGTGCCAGCAGTTGGGGAGGGGTAGCCAAAAACATTCAGTACTTC

V gene: TRBV19
D gene: .
J gene: TRBJ1-2
clone size: few
CDR3 protein: CASSIQMVNYGYTF
CDR3 DNA: TGTGCCAGTAGTATCCAGATGGTTAACTATGGCTACACCTTC

V gene: TRBV25-1
D gene: .
J gene: TRBJ2-5
clone size: few
CDR3 protein: CASSVRNTDQETQYF
CDR3 DNA: TGTGCCAGCAGTGTTAGAAATACGGACCAAGAGACCCAGTACTTC